This TCR beta chain was captured in a study of regulatory T cells in long-lasting Graves disease (TCRdb year 2021). Study-wide context: Persistent Graves' disease was defined as persistently positive TSH receptor autoantibodies together with antithyroid drug treatment for over 5 years. Persistent Graves' disease patients were compared with newly diagnosed Graves' disease patients by peripheral blood TCR sequencing and RNA sequencing. A total of roughly 33 samples underwent TCR sequencing: about 13 from persistent and 20 from newly diagnosed Graves' disease patients. The study was registered as a clinical trial and conducted in China. In the clinical cohort, patients with persistent Graves' disease had used antithyroid drugs for an average of about 9.3 years. What the research found in general, with its limitations: A larger number of public clonotypes was shared among persistent patients (about 2,700) than among newly diagnosed patients (around 970). Only the TCR beta chain was sequenced and analyzed. The authors noted that the small sample size was a limitation that may lower accuracy. Lower TCR Shannon entropy and fewer highly expanded clones were observed in persistent Graves' disease patients than in newly diagnosed patients, which suggested clonal expansion. Persistent disease showed preferential use of TRBV28, TRBJ1-2 and TRBJ2-5, whereas newly diagnosed disease favored TRBV20-1 and TRBJ2-1. The study examined only peripheral blood because the primary lesion, thyroid tissue, could not be accessed.

Its CDR3 holds 16 amino acids, cysteine through phenylalanine. CDR3 DNA only is kept here, 48 bases in frame from base 1. Unmatched junction bases come to 10, with V trimmed by 4 bases and J by 2 bases. The germline V gene yields MDHEN for CDR1 and SYDVKM for CDR2. In light of the paper, this sample's time point label describes: persistent/refractory GD, antithyroid drugs over 5 years with positive TRAb. For both TCR sequencing and RNA sequencing, RNA was extracted from PBMCs in TRIzol. The diagnosis of Graves' disease was made according to American Thyroid Association guidelines. Patients were recruited from an endocrinology department in Xi'an, China. From each patient, about 9 milliliters of peripheral blood was collected into an EDTA anticoagulant tube. Ficoll Paque Plus density gradient separation was used to isolate PBMCs, and no further T cell sorting was performed. An Agilent 2100 Bioanalyzer and agarose gel were used to check RNA quality, and a NanoDrop 2000 was used to measure RNA concentration.

To prepare the library, multiplex PCR was applied. For sequencing, an Illumina HiSeq 4000 was employed. TCR beta libraries were built with iRepertoire HTBI primers and Arm-PCR amplification of CDR3 regions. PCR products were gel purified before sequencing. The source study handled its data this way. A total of roughly 58 TRBV and under 15 TRBJ segments were identified across samples and were used for gene usage analysis of CDR3 amino acid clonotypes. COPE and FqMerger were used to merge the filtered high-quality paired reads into contigs. BLAST was used to align contigs to IMGT TRBV, TRBD and TRBJ reference genes, and CDR3 was defined according to IMGT. Highly expanded clones were defined as clonotypes with a frequency above 0.1%. Shannon entropy was used to measure repertoire diversity, and the Gini coefficient was used to measure V-J evenness. Public clonotypes were defined as clonotypes shared by more than one individual. TCRdb redid the processing of the public reads, applying fastp at Q25 and MiXCR, and retained in-frame beta chains. CDR3 protein duplicates are merged, each entry listing the most common genes and DNA. TCRdb assigned the V and J calls; the authors' analysis was not used. This sample holds 400,000 to 500,000 distinct CDR3 sequences; roughly 21% were observed only once. The ten largest account for 7.1% of the sample.

In its sample, this clonotype was seen many times. Its antigen specificity is not known. No much larger clone is present one base from it, and per-base qualities are unavailable. Material: peripheral blood mononuclear cells (PBMCs), obtained when the disease was refractory, from a patient treated with antithyroid drugs. The chain links TRBV28 with TRBJ1-2, and TRBD1 aligns with 7 junction nucleotides. The TCR was taken from a female donor with Graves disease. The sequenced DNA is TGTGCCAGCAGTTCCTCCTACCTGACAGGGAACTATGGCTACACCTTC. Its translation is CASSSSYLTGNYGYTF.